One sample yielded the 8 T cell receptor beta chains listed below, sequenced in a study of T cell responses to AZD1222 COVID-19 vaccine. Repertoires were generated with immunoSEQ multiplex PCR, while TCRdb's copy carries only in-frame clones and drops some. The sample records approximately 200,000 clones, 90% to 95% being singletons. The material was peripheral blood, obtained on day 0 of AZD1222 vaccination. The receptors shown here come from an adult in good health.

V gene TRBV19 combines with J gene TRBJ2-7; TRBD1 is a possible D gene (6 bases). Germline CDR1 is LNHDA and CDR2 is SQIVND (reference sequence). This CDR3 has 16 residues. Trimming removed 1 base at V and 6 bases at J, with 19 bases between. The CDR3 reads CASSIGPTGHSREQYF. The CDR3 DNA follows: TGTGCCAGTAGTATAGGGCCCACGGGACACTCTCGCGAGCAGTACTTC. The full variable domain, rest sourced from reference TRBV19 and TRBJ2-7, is DGGITQSPKYLFRKEGQNVTLSCEQNLNHDAMYWYRQDPGQGLRLIYYSQIVNDFQKGDIAEGYSVSREKKESFPLTVTSAQKNPTAFYLCASSIGPTGHSREQYFGPGTRLTVT.

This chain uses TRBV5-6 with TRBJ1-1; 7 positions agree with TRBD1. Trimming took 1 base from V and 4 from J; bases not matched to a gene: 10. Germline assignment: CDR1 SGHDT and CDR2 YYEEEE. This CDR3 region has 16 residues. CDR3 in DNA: TGTGCCAGCAGCTTGAGAAACAGGGGCCCAACCACTGAAGCTTTCTTT. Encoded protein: CASSLRNRGPTTEAFF. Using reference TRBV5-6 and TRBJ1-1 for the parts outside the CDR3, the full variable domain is DAGVTQSPTHLIKTRGQQVTLRCSPKSGHDTVSWYQQALGQGPQFIFQYYEEEERQRGNFPDRFSGHQFPNYSSELNVNALLLGDSALYLCASSLRNRGPTTEAFFGQGTRLTVV.

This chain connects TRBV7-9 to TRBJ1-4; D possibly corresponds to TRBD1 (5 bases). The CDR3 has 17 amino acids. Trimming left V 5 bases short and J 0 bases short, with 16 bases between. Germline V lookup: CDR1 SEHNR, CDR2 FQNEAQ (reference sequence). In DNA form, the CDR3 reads TGTGCCAGCAGCGCAGGGAGGGACCTATCAACTAATGAAAAACTGTTTTTT. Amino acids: CASSAGRDLSTNEKLFF.

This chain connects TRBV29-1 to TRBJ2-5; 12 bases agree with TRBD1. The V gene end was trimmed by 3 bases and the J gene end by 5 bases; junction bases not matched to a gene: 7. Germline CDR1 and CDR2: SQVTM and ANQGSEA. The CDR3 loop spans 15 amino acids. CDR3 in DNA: TGCAGCGTTGACGGGACAGGGGGCGGGGTGGAGACCCAGTACTTC. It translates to CSVDGTGGGVETQYF.

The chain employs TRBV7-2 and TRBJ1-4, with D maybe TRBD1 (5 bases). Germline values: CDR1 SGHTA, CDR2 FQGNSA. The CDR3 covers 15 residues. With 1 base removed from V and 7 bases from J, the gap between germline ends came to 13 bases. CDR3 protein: CASSLVVRVGEKLFF. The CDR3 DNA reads TGTGCCAGCAGCTTAGTCGTCAGGGTCGGTGAAAAACTGTTTTTT.

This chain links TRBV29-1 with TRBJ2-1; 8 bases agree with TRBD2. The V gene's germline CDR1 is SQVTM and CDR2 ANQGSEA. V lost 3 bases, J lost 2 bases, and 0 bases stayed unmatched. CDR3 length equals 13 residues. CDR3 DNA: TGCAGCGTTGATAGCGGGGCCTACAATGAGCAGTTCTTC. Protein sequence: CSVDSGAYNEQFF.

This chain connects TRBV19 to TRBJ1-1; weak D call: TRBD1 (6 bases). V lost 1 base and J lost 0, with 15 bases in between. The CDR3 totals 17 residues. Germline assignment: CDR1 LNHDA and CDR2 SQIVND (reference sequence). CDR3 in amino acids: CASSIGWGAYLNTEAFF. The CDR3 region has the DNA TGTGCCAGTAGTATAGGATGGGGGGCCTACTTGAACACTGAAGCTTTCTTT. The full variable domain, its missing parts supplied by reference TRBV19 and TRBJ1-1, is DGGITQSPKYLFRKEGQNVTLSCEQNLNHDAMYWYRQDPGQGLRLIYYSQIVNDFQKGDIAEGYSVSREKKESFPLTVTSAQKNPTAFYLCASSIGWGAYLNTEAFFGQGTRLTVV.

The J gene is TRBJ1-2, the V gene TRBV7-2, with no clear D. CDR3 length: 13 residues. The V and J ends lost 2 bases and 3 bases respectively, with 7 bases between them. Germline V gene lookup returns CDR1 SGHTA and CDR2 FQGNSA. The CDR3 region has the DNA TGTGCCAGCAGCTTACGGCCTGACTATGGCTACACCTTC. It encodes CASSLRPDYGYTF.